This T cell receptor (beta chain) was captured in a study of siplizumab effects on memory and regulatory T cells. The study, taken as a whole, reports: Mapping to unstimulated subsets was achieved for only a minor fraction of alloreactive clones. Alloreactive sequences from unstimulated CD4+ memory cells fell significantly with siplizumab. Neither a naive nor a memory phenotype was assignable to roughly 80-97% of proliferating CD4+ or CD8+ clones. Naive T cells appeared more varied than memory cells and looked like key alloresponse contributors.

This clone has just one count. The antigen is undetermined. TCRdb keeps only in-frame clones here, not all; method: immunoSEQ multiplex PCR. The profile covers some 100,000 clones, with approximately 91% appearing a single time and under 3% taken by the ten largest. CDR3 length: 16 residues. Per germline, CDR1 SGHRS and CDR2 YFSETQ. Between the trimmed V and J ends, which lost 2 bases and 5 bases, there was a span of 18 bases. The receptor comes from a human donor in good health. Some clones in this sample may be carry-over from other donors' samples. Sequencing was carried out using CD4+ T cells sorted from blood. The J gene is TRBJ2-3, the V gene TRBV5-1; D is perhaps TRBD1 or TRBD2 (5 bases each). CDR3 in amino acids: CASSFETGRRLDTQYF. For the CDR3, the DNA is TGCGCCAGCAGCTTTGAGACGGGACGGCGGTTAGATACGCAGTATTTT.